This is a list of T cell receptor beta chains from one sample in a study of cytomegalovirus exposure and HLA in healthy donors. This table comes from immunoSEQ multiplex PCR, and its TCRdb copy is limited to in-frame clones, with some not included. The repertoire consists of fewer than 150,000 clones, with about 80% occurring once and the leading ten covering 7.5% to 9%. Sequenced sample: PBMCs. The receptors were gathered from a female donor in good health and CMV-seropositive. Each CDR3 is given with its conserved first and last residue. D genes are given only for firm matches. For some rows the clone size is stated as once, few or many, or as a class when expanded; others skip it.

cdr3_nt | cdr3_aa | cdr3_length | v_call | d_call | clone_size | j_call
TGTGCCTGGAGTGTATTCGGGGGCACTGAAGCTTTCTTT | CAWSVFGGTEAFF | 13 | TRBV30 | - | few | TRBJ1-1
TGTGCCAGCAGTGGTGCAGGGGAAGGGACAGATACGCAGTATTTT | CASSGAGEGTDTQYF | 15 | TRBV2 | - | - | TRBJ2-3
TGTGCCAGCAGCCTGGGGGGGTCCACAGATACGCAGTATTTT | CASSLGGSTDTQYF | 14 | TRBV11-3 | TRBD2 | - | TRBJ2-3
TGTGCCAGCCGAAGCGGGGGGGCCGAGACCCAGTACTTC | CASRSGGAETQYF | 13 | TRBV27 | TRBD2 | - | TRBJ2-5
TGTGCCAGCAGCCCAGATGGGACAGGGGTAAAGCAGCCCCAGCATTTT | CASSPDGTGVKQPQHF | 16 | TRBV7-2 | TRBD1 | once | TRBJ1-5
TGTGCCAGTAGTATTGGAGGGGTGAACACTGAAGCTTTCTTT | CASSIGGVNTEAFF | 14 | TRBV19 | - | - | TRBJ1-1
TGTGCCGGCGGGACAGTCTCCTACGAGCAGTACTTC | CAGGTVSYEQYF | 12 | TRBV30 | - | - | TRBJ2-7
TGTGCCAGCACCTTCCTACGGGGGAGCAATTCTGAGACCCAGTACTTC | CASTFLRGSNSETQYF | 16 | TRBV5-4 | - | once | TRBJ2-5
TGTGCCAGCAGTTACTGGGCGGGGGTACGAGAGACCCAGTACTTC | CASSYWAGVRETQYF | 15 | TRBV6-5 | TRBD2 | - | TRBJ2-5
TGTGCCAGCAGCCTACAGATAGGGAACACTGAAGCTTTCTTT | CASSLQIGNTEAFF | 14 | TRBV14 | - | - | TRBJ1-1
TGTGCCAGCAGCCAAACCCCGGGACAGGGCGGCACCGGGGAGCTGTTTTTT | CASSQTPGQGGTGELFF | 17 | TRBV7-8 | TRBD1 | - | TRBJ2-2
TGTGCCAGCAGCCGCGGTTGGGGAGGGGGAAATGAAAAACTGTTTTTT | CASSRGWGGGNEKLFF | 16 | TRBV5-4 | - | - | TRBJ1-4
TGCGCCAGCAGCTCTGGCAGGGTTTCTACTAATGAAAAACTGTTTTTT | CASSSGRVSTNEKLFF | 16 | TRBV5-1 | - | - | TRBJ1-4
TGTGCCATCAGTGAAATTAATTCTGGGGCCAACGTCCTGACTTTC | CAISEINSGANVLTF | 15 | TRBV10-3 | - | - | TRBJ2-6
TGTGCCAGCCCGTCGGGAGGGGGCTATGGCTACACCTTC | CASPSGGGYGYTF | 13 | TRBV21-1 | - | - | TRBJ1-2